What follows is one T cell receptor (beta chain) and its context. Within the sample, other DNA sequences also encode this same CDR3. Only in-frame clones appear in the TCRdb table, and some are missing; sequencing was by immunoSEQ multiplex PCR. Of more than 250,000 clones listed, around 84% are singletons. This entry comes from a study of blood T cell repertoires in COVID-19. The CDR3 sequence is 13 residues long. With 4 bases clipped from V and 5 bases from J, the junction kept 1 base outside the gene matches. Germline V gene sequence: CDR1 LGHDT, CDR2 YNNKEL (reference sequence). This sequence originates from a woman under 30 who had recovered from COVID-19. The V call is TRBV3-1 (or the pseudogene TRBV3-2), the J call TRBJ2-2; 7 bases line up with TRBD2. The sample was PBMCs or T cells enriched from blood (not recorded which). This chain's CDR3 is CASSPGGTGELFF. The CDR3 bases are TGTGCCAGCAGCCCCGGGGGGACCGGGGAGCTGTTTTTT.